Listed below are T cell receptor beta chains from one sample, sequenced in a study of T cell responses to AZD1222 COVID-19 vaccine. Clones were read by immunoSEQ multiplex PCR, and TCRdb kept only the in-frame ones, dropping some. Among fewer than 120,000 clones listed, roughly 90% were seen once. This specimen consisted of peripheral blood, obtained on day 0 of AZD1222 vaccination. These receptors were obtained from an adult in good health. Both conserved end residues are part of each CDR3.

TRBV4-2,TRBJ1-2,CASSIRDSPNYGYTF
TRBV28,TRBJ2-7,CASSSTGTPTYEQYF
TRBV5-4,TRBJ2-3,CASSSPGQGSDTQYF
TRBV5-8,TRBJ1-2,CASSLTGTGGAGGYTF
TRBV23-1,TRBJ1-5,CASRGHDILYSNQPQHF
TRBV27,TRBJ1-5,CASSPGTQGVQPQHF
TRBV19,TRBJ1-2,CASSTAASGYTF
TRBV24-1,TRBJ2-1,CATSDQIKRDRGSRDEQFF
TRBV3-1/TRBV3-2,TRBJ2-3,CASSPGQVTDTQYF
TRBV5-6,TRBJ2-7,CASSLDGQTYEQYF
TRBV18,TRBJ2-7,CASSPETTGQFEQYF
TRBV20-1,TRBJ2-1,CSASGTSWFEQFF
TRBV4-1,TRBJ1-4,CASSHQQGINEKLFF
TRBV2,TRBJ1-5,CASSLGYSNQPQHF
TRBV27,TRBJ1-1,CASSLPGYPEAFF
TRBV2,TRBJ2-7,CASSERGKEYF
TRBV30,TRBJ1-1,CAWSASPGAFF
TRBV6-4,TRBJ1-1,CASSVSTGESTEAFF
TRBV19,TRBJ2-2,CATPRTEMLANTGELFF
TRBV27,TRBJ2-5,CASSLTPSGSSGETQYF
TRBV7-8,TRBJ1-2,CASRAGRVVDGYTF
TRBV25-1,TRBJ2-7,CASSDTVAYEQYF
TRBV20-1,TRBJ1-5,CSASSLTGHSNQPQHF
TRBV5-1,TRBJ2-7,CASSLDGEQYF
TRBV19,TRBJ2-7,CASSTGTGLRQYF
TRBV19,TRBJ1-1,CASSPQTENTEAFF
TRBV6-6,TRBJ1-6,CASSYYTGVTSPLHF
TRBV7-2,TRBJ1-6,CASSWASGQGNSPLHF
TRBV6-5,TRBJ2-7,CASTGQGEREQYF
TRBV30,TRBJ1-5,CAWKVPPGGLLHF
TRBV7-8,TRBJ1-2,CASSPRDRGNYGYTF
TRBV30,TRBJ1-4,CAWSGLPVEKLFF
TRBV24-1,TRBJ1-2,CATSRGGGYTF
TRBV19,TRBJ1-1,CASSPLDRTPLAFF
TRBV5-6,TRBJ2-5,CASSPIREGQETQYF
TRBV19,TRBJ2-1,CASSNPTSGGSSSYNEQFF
TRBV7-2,TRBJ1-1,CASSYYRGGGTEAFF
TRBV4-2,TRBJ2-7,CASSQEGTEAYEQYF
TRBV10-3,TRBJ2-5,CAIGPGGAGGQETQYF
TRBV7-8,TRBJ2-7,CASSTSGGTYEQYF
TRBV6-6,TRBJ1-2,CASSYSSEYGYTF
TRBV30,TRBJ2-3,CAWSILAGPTDTQYF
TRBV14,TRBJ2-3,CASSRVAVSSTDTQYF
TRBV4-2,TRBJ1-1,CASSQETGAVSTEAFF
TRBV3-1/TRBV3-2,TRBJ2-7,CASSQDRGGGEQYF
TRBV19,TRBJ1-1,CASSPRRNTEAFF
TRBV3-1/TRBV3-2,TRBJ2-5,CASSRGTGRQETQYF
TRBV29-1,TRBJ1-4,CSVAGQGVTEKLFF
TRBV6-5,TRBJ1-1,CASTPDIRSEAFF
TRBV7-9,TRBJ1-2,CASSLATGPAGYTF
TRBV9,TRBJ1-2,CASSLTGKANYGYTF
TRBV20-1,TRBJ2-3,CSARVRDTQYF
TRBV3-1/TRBV3-2,TRBJ1-5,CASSQDRNDGRPQHF
TRBV11-2,TRBJ2-7,CASSPWDSSYEQYF
TRBV3-1/TRBV3-2,TRBJ2-1,CASSQGSGYSYNEQFF
TRBV7-6,TRBJ2-3,CASSLILRGSSTDTQYF
TRBV20-1,TRBJ2-2,CSASKGQGNTGELFF
TRBV6-5,TRBJ1-2,CASGHESFYGYTF
TRBV2,TRBJ1-2,CASSEARGVYGYTF